This TCR beta chain was sequenced during a study of blood T cell repertoires in COVID-19. This clone was seen just once. Profiled with immunoSEQ multiplex PCR; TCRdb holds only in-frame clones, not every one. Of tens of thousands of clones listed, approximately 80% are singletons. The receptor comes from a woman aged 55-70 years with acute or convalescent COVID-19. Material for sequencing was peripheral blood.

For the CDR3, the DNA is TGTGCCAGTAGTGACAGGGGGAGCAATCAGCCCCAGCATTTT. Its protein is CASSDRGSNQPQHF. The chain employs TRBV19 and TRBJ1-5, with 9 bases lining up with TRBD1. J gave up 1 base and V 5 bases, and 0 bases lay outside the gene matches. The CDR3 covers 14 residues. Germline CDR1 reads LNHDA; CDR2 reads SQIVND (reference sequence).